These T cell receptor beta chains were read from a single sample in a study of response to subunit inactivated influenza vaccine. TCRdb re-derived calls from the RT-PCR reads in MiXCR, one entry per CDR3 protein. The repertoire holds 500,000 to 600,000 distinct CDR3 sequences, approximately 14% seen once, with over 8.5% in the top ten. Sequenced material: PBMCs from blood, taken 12 days after vaccination. The receptor source for this set is a man aged 45-60 years who received an inactivated influenza vaccine. CDR3s include the opening cysteine and the closing phenylalanine or tryptophan. D genes are given only for firm matches. Only some rows state a clone size, as once, few, many or a class for expanded clones.

size	V	D	J	DNA	CDR3
.	TRBV6-1	TRBD2	TRBJ2-3	TGTGTCAGCAGTCCCTGGACTAGCGGGGGGGTAGACTGGAATACGCAGTATTTT	CVSSPWTSGGVDWNTQYF
few	TRBV28	.	TRBJ2-7	TGTGCCAGCAGTTCCTTCGGGGAATCCTACGAGCAGTACTTC	CASSSFGESYEQYF
.	TRBV11-1	.	TRBJ2-5	TGTGCCAGCAGCCCCTATGAGGGAACCGGGGAGACCCAGTACTTC	CASSPYEGTGETQYF
.	TRBV5-1	.	TRBJ2-5	TGCGCCAGCAGCTTGTCAAGCGGCCGGGGGGAGACCCAGTACTTC	CASSLSSGRGETQYF
.	TRBV5-1	TRBD1	TRBJ2-7	TGCGCCAGCAGCTTGGCGGGACAGCCCGACTACGAGCAGTACTTC	CASSLAGQPDYEQYF
few	TRBV10-3	TRBD2	TRBJ2-3	TGTGCCATCAGAAGAGCGGGGGCCGACGATACGCAGTATTTT	CAIRRAGADDTQYF
many	TRBV7-9	TRBD2	TRBJ2-3	TGTGCCAGCAGCTTTAGCGGGGGAAGCACAGATACGCAGTATTTT	CASSFSGGSTDTQYF
.	TRBV20-1	TRBD2	TRBJ2-1	TGCAGTCCCACAGAACGCGGGAGTCAGGACAATGAGCAGTTCTTC	CSPTERGSQDNEQFF
many	TRBV12-3/TRBV12-4	TRBD1	TRBJ1-5	TGTGCCAGCAGCCGACCGGGACAGACTAATCAGCCCCAGCATTTT	CASSRPGQTNQPQHF
.	TRBV7-9	TRBD2	TRBJ2-3	TGTGCCAGCAGCTGGATCTTGGGTCGGGGGGAAGATACGCAGTATTTT	CASSWILGRGEDTQYF
.	TRBV20-1	.	TRBJ1-5	TGCACCGGGGTGGGGCTCAATCAGCCCCAGCATTTT	CTGVGLNQPQHF